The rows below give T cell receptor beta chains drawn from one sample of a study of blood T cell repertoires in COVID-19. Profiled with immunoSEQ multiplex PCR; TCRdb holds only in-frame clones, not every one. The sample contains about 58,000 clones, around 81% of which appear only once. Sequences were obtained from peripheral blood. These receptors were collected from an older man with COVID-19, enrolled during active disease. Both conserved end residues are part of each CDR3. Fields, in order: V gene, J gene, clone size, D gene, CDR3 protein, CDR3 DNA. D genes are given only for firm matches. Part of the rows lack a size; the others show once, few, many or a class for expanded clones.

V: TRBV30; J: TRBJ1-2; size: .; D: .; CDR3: CAWSVSGVYGYTF; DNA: TGTGCCTGGAGTGTAAGTGGAGTCTATGGCTACACCTTC
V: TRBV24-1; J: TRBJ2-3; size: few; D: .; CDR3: CATSGADFTDTQYF; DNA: TGTGCCACCAGTGGAGCAGACTTCACAGATACGCAGTATTTT
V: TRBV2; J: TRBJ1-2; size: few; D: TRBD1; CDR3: CASSGPGTGGGNYGYTF; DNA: TGTGCCAGCAGTGGGCCCGGGACAGGGGGCGGAAACTATGGCTACACCTTC
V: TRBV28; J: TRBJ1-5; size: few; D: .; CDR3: CASSFSTGLNQPQHF; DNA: TGTGCCAGCAGTTTCTCAACAGGTCTCAATCAGCCCCAGCATTTT
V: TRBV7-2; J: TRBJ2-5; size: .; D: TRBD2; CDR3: CASSLEPSGAQYF; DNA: TGTGCCAGCAGCTTAGAACCTAGCGGGGCCCAGTACTTC
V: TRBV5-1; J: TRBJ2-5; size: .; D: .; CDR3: CASSLAIRDPQETQYF; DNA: TGCGCCAGCAGCTTGGCCATCAGGGATCCCCAAGAGACCCAGTACTTC
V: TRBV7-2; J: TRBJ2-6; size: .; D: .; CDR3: CASSPTFSGANVLTF; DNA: TGTGCCAGCAGTCCGACTTTCTCTGGGGCCAACGTCCTGACTTTC
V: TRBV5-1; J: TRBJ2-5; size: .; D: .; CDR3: CASSFATEETQYF; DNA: TGCGCCAGCAGCTTCGCCACGGAAGAGACCCAGTACTTC
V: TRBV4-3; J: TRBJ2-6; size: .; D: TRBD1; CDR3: CASSQEDRGGGANVLTF; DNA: TGCGCCAGCAGCCAGGAGGACAGGGGTGGTGGGGCCAACGTCCTGACTTTC
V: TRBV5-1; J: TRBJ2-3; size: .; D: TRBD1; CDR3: CASSSGTGNTDTQYF; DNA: TGCGCCAGCAGCTCCGGGACAGGGAACACAGATACGCAGTATTTT
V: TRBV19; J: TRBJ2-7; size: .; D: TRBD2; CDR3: CATSLLAGDTTYEQYF; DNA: TGTGCCACCAGTCTACTAGCGGGGGATACGACCTACGAGCAGTACTTC
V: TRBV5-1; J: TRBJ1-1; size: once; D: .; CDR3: CASSLRFRDNEAFF; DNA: TGCGCCAGCAGCTTGCGCTTCAGGGATAATGAAGCTTTCTTT
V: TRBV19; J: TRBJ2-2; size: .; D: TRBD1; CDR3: CASSMDRGPGELFF; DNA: TGTGCCAGTAGTATGGACAGGGGCCCCGGGGAGCTGTTTTTT
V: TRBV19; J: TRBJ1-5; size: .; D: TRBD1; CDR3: CASSMGGRGGPGGNQPQHF; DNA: TGTGCCAGTAGTATGGGTGGGAGAGGGGGCCCCGGTGGCAATCAGCCCCAGCATTTT
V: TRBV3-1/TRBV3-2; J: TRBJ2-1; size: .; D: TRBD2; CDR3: CASSHSGLAGVKEQFF; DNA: TGTGCCAGCAGCCACAGCGGACTAGCGGGAGTGAAAGAGCAGTTCTTC
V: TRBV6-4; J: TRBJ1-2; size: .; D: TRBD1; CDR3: CASSAGTGGADGYTF; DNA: TGTGCCAGCAGTGCTGGGACAGGGGGCGCGGATGGCTACACCTTC
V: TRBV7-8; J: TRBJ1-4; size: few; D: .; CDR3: CASSSLAGVVEKLFF; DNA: TGTGCCAGCAGCTCCCTGGCAGGGGTTGTTGAAAAACTGTTTTTT
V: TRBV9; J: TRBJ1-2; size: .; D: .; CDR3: CASTLADDNYGYTF; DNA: TGTGCCAGTACGTTGGCAGATGATAACTATGGCTACACCTTC
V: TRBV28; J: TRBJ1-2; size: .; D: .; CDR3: CASRQGIHGYTF; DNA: TGTGCCAGCAGGCAGGGTATCCATGGCTACACCTTC
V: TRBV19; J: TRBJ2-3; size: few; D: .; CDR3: CASRPTSTDTQYF; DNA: TGTGCCAGTAGACCCACTAGCACAGATACGCAGTATTTT
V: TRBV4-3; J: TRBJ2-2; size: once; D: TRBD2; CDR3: CASSQGTSGFTGELFF; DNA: TGCGCCAGCAGCCAAGGGACTAGCGGCTTCACCGGGGAGCTGTTTTTT
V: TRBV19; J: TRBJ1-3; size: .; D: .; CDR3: CASSPPGREGNTIYF; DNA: TGTGCCAGTAGCCCCCCGGGCAGGGAAGGAAACACCATATATTTT
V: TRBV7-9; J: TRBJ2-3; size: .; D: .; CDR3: CASSPGGGKTDTQYF; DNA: TGTGCCAGCAGCCCGGGGGGCGGGAAGACAGATACGCAGTATTTT
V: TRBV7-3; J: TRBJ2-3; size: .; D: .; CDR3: CASSLRPPTGESTDTQYF; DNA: TGTGCCAGCAGCTTACGGCCCCCCACCGGGGAAAGCACAGATACGCAGTATTTT
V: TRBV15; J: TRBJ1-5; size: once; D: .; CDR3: CATSRDAGQPQHF; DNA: TGTGCCACCAGCAGAGACGCGGGGCAGCCCCAGCATTTT
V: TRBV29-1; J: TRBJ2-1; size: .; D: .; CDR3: CSVESNAADEQFF; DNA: TGCAGCGTTGAGTCAAATGCGGCCGATGAGCAGTTCTTC
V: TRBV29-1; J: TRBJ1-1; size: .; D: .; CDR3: CSVRERVEAFF; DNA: TGCAGCGTTCGGGAAAGGGTCGAAGCTTTCTTT
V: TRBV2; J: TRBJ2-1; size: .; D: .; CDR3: CASRAGFSSYNEQFF; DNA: TGTGCCAGCAGAGCCGGGTTTAGCTCCTACAATGAGCAGTTCTTC
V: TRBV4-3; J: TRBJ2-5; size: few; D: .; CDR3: CASSQVFGGGLTQETQYF; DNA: TGCGCCAGCAGCCAAGTGTTCGGAGGGGGCCTTACCCAAGAGACCCAGTACTTC
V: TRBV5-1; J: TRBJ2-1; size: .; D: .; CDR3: CASSTTRGHEQFF; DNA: TGCGCCAGCAGCACGACTAGGGGGCATGAGCAGTTCTTC
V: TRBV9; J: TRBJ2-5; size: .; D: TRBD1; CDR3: CASSTRDREVETQYF; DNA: TGTGCCAGCAGCACCCGGGACAGGGAGGTTGAGACCCAGTACTTC
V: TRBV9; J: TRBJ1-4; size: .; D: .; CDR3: CASSAQGTGEKLFF; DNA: TGTGCCAGCAGCGCACAGGGTACTGGCGAAAAACTGTTTTTT
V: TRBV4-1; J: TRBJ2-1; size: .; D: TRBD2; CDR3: CASSQEGAGGNEQFF; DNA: TGCGCCAGCAGCCAAGAAGGAGCGGGGGGCAATGAGCAGTTCTTC
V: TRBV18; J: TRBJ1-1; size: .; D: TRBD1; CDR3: CASSPGQGNTEAFF; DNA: TGTGCCAGCTCCCCGGGACAGGGGAACACTGAAGCTTTCTTT
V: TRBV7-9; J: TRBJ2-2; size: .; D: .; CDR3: CASSLLVGAGELFF; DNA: TGTGCCAGCAGCTTACTCGTGGGAGCCGGGGAGCTGTTTTTT
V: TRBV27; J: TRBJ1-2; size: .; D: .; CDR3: CASSSLTVNYGYTF; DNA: TGTGCCAGCAGCTCCCTTACGGTTAACTATGGCTACACCTTC
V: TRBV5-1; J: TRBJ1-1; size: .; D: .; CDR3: CASSLEGQGLNTEAFF; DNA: TGCGCCAGCAGCTTGGAGGGTCAGGGGCTAAACACTGAAGCTTTCTTT
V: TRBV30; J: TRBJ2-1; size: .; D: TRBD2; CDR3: CAWSTPSGGSYNEQFF; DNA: TGTGCCTGGAGTACGCCCAGCGGGGGGTCCTACAATGAGCAGTTCTTC